This paragraph reports one TCR beta chain. No glioblastoma patient carried an isocitrate dehydrogenase mutation. Trimming at V came to 4 bases and at J to 2 bases, leaving 7 bases not matched to a gene. The CDR3 contains 16 residues. Germline lookup yields CDR1 SGHRS and CDR2 YFSETQ. The data originate from a study of glioma-infiltrating T cells after dendritic cell vaccination. Using immunoSEQ multiplex PCR, the repertoire was profiled, and TCRdb retains in-frame clones only, with some absent. The data contain 75,000 to 100,000 clones, about 80% of them singletons. The source was blood, collected before dendritic cell vaccination. The chain has TRBV5-1 and TRBJ2-2; 8 positions agree with TRBD2. The sequence was collected from a human donor with glioblastoma. The chain's CDR3 is CASSDPGLGNTGELFF. CDR3 DNA sequence: TGCGCCAGCAGCGATCCGGGACTAGGTAACACCGGGGAGCTGTTTTTT.